The source of this T cell receptor (beta chain) is a study of blood T cell repertoires in COVID-19. Study at large: PBMCs, B-cell-depleted T cells, or T cells were the source of the cDNA or gDNA that made up the material.

Looked up from germline, CDR1 is ENHRY and CDR2 is SYGVKD. The CDR3 spans 17 residues. Trimming at V came to 3 bases and at J to 6 bases, leaving 7 bases not matched to a gene. The repertoire was sequenced with immunoSEQ multiplex PCR; TCRdb's copy has only in-frame clones and lacks some. The table shows 350,000 or so clones, with approximately 89% occurring only once. Material for sequencing was peripheral blood. V is TRBV10-3 and J is TRBJ2-1; TRBD2 aligns across 14 bases. This clonotype originated in a woman aged 55-69 years with COVID-19, enrolled during active disease. The CDR3 region has the DNA TGTGCCATCAGTGATGGGACTAGCGGGGGACCTGTCAATGAGCAGTTCTTC. It specifies CAISDGTSGGPVNEQFF.